Listed below are T cell receptor beta chains from one sample, sequenced in a study of blood T cell repertoires in COVID-19. TCRdb's copy holds only in-frame clones and misses some; the assay was immunoSEQ multiplex PCR. The sample records a few hundred thousand clones, approximately 85% being singletons. Sequencing was performed on peripheral blood. The receptors originated from a middle-aged man with active or convalescent COVID-19. The CDR3 runs from the conserved cysteine through the conserved F or W. Each record gives: clone size, V gene, D gene, J gene, CDR3 protein, CDR3 DNA. A D gene is named only where the DNA matches it firmly. Clone sizes are given selectively: once, few, many, or a class where the clone is expanded.

>-|TRBV18|-|TRBJ2-7
CASSPQPGKSYEQYF
TGTGCCAGCTCACCACAACCAGGGAAATCCTACGAGCAGTACTTC
>few|TRBV10-3|-|TRBJ2-7
CAISRPGSYEQYF
TGTGCCATCAGTAGACCGGGCTCCTACGAGCAGTACTTC
>-|TRBV5-1|-|TRBJ2-7
CASSLGGRYSSYEQYF
TGCGCCAGCAGCTTGGGGGGCCGTTACAGCTCCTACGAGCAGTACTTC
>-|TRBV9|TRBD2|TRBJ2-1
CASSVGTSERTVYNEQFF
TGTGCCAGCAGCGTCGGGACTAGTGAACGTACGGTATACAATGAGCAGTTCTTC
>-|TRBV10-3|-|TRBJ2-7
CAISESQPGSSEQYF
TGTGCCATCAGTGAGTCCCAGCCGGGTTCCTCCGAGCAGTACTTC
>few|TRBV30|-|TRBJ1-1
CAWSRGGNTEAFF
TGTGCCTGGTCTAGGGGGGGAAACACTGAAGCTTTCTTT
>-|TRBV20-1|-|TRBJ2-1
CSASPYNEQFF
TGCAGTGCCTCCCCCTACAATGAGCAGTTCTTC
>-|TRBV10-3|-|TRBJ1-1
CAISESTMNTEAFF
TGTGCCATCAGTGAAAGCACTATGAACACTGAAGCTTTCTTT
>-|TRBV28|TRBD1|TRBJ1-6
CASRGALGTGSGSPLHF
TGTGCCAGCAGAGGGGCTTTAGGGACAGGGAGTGGTTCACCCCTCCACTTT
>-|TRBV19|-|TRBJ2-7
CARPGRGDYEQYF
TGTGCCAGACCCGGCAGGGGGGACTACGAGCAGTACTTC
>-|TRBV7-9|-|TRBJ2-1
CASSLSGRNSYNEQFF
TGTGCCAGCAGCTTAAGCGGGCGAAACTCCTACAATGAGCAGTTCTTC
>-|TRBV4-2|-|TRBJ2-3
CASSQDPGDTDTQYF
TGTGCCAGCAGCCAAGATCCAGGGGACACAGATACGCAGTATTTT
>few|TRBV19|-|TRBJ1-2
CASSIHQGGTDGYTF
TGTGCCAGTAGTATACACCAGGGAGGAACAGATGGCTACACCTTC
>-|TRBV5-4|TRBD1|TRBJ1-5
CASSIGTANQPQHF
TGTGCCAGCAGCATCGGGACAGCCAATCAGCCCCAGCATTTT
>-|TRBV6-1|-|TRBJ2-7
CASSEVESSYEQYF
TGTGCCAGCAGTGAAGTCGAGAGTTCCTACGAGCAGTACTTC
>-|TRBV6-2/TRBV6-3|-|TRBJ1-1
CASSHPSGTEAFF
TGTGCCAGCAGCCACCCTTCGGGAACTGAAGCTTTCTTT
>once|TRBV3-1/TRBV3-2|-|TRBJ2-3
CASSQSYLAGDTQYF
TGTGCCAGCAGCCAAAGTTACCTAGCAGGAGATACGCAGTATTTT
>-|TRBV21-1|-|TRBJ2-3
CASRADTDTQYF
TGTGCCAGCAGGGCTGATACAGATACGCAGTATTTT
>-|TRBV7-3|TRBD2|TRBJ2-1
CASSMTSGVEQFF
TGTGCCAGCAGCATGACTAGCGGGGTTGAGCAGTTCTTC
>-|TRBV30|-|TRBJ1-2
CAWSTDRPYGYTF
TGTGCCTGGAGTACCGACAGGCCCTATGGCTACACCTTC
>-|TRBV2|TRBD1|TRBJ1-1
CASSERGHTEAFF
TGTGCCAGCAGTGAAAGGGGGCACACTGAAGCTTTCTTT
>-|TRBV7-3|-|TRBJ2-6
CASSLEAALPVGANVLTF
TGTGCCAGCAGCTTAGAGGCAGCCCTTCCTGTCGGGGCCAACGTCCTGACTTTC
>-|TRBV10-1|-|TRBJ1-6
CASSESGEASPLHF
TGCGCCAGCAGTGAGTCGGGGGAGGCTTCACCCCTCCACTTT
>-|TRBV30|TRBD2|TRBJ2-1
CAWSSGLADYNEQFF
TGTGCCTGGAGTTCCGGACTAGCGGATTACAATGAGCAGTTCTTC
>few|TRBV7-2|-|TRBJ1-1
CASSFGRNTEAFF
TGTGCCAGCAGCTTTGGGCGGAACACTGAAGCTTTCTTT
>-|TRBV6-2/TRBV6-3|TRBD1|TRBJ1-6
CASSYGPGQGALDSPLHF
TGTGCCAGCAGTTACGGGCCCGGACAGGGTGCCCTAGATTCACCCCTCCACTTT
>-|TRBV7-2|-|TRBJ2-2
CASSLGGGNTGELFF
TGTGCCAGCAGCTTAGGAGGGGGGAACACCGGGGAGCTGTTTTTT
>once|TRBV6-1|-|TRBJ1-2
CASSEGDTRDGYTF
TGTGCCAGCAGTGAAGGGGACACTCGGGACGGCTACACCTTC
>-|TRBV5-1|-|TRBJ1-2
CASSLAQGEGGYTF
TGCGCCAGCAGCTTGGCCCAAGGGGAAGGTGGCTACACCTTC
>-|TRBV28|TRBD1|TRBJ1-2
CASSISGGVGYGYTF
TGTGCCAGCAGTATATCAGGGGGCGTTGGCTATGGCTACACCTTC
>-|TRBV4-3|-|TRBJ1-2
CASSQFSSREYGYTF
TGCGCCAGCAGCCAATTCAGTAGCCGGGAGTATGGCTACACCTTC
>-|TRBV5-1|-|TRBJ1-6
CASSYAYGMRAPLHF
TGCGCCAGCAGCTATGCGTACGGAATGAGGGCACCCCTCCACTTT
>-|TRBV4-1|TRBD2|TRBJ2-3
CASSQERSGAGATDTQYF
TGCGCCAGCAGCCAAGAACGGTCCGGGGCGGGAGCCACAGATACGCAGTATTTT
>-|TRBV28|TRBD1|TRBJ2-7
CASRTPGTGGNEQYF
TGTGCCAGCAGGACCCCCGGGACAGGGGGCAACGAGCAGTACTTC
>-|TRBV9|-|TRBJ2-2
CASSTSGMNTGELFF
TGTGCCAGCAGCACCTCAGGGATGAACACCGGGGAGCTGTTTTTT
>-|TRBV30|TRBD2|TRBJ2-3
CASTAGLADTQYF
TGTGCCTCAACAGCGGGATTAGCAGATACGCAGTATTTT